The clone carrying this TCR beta chain was observed once. These data come from a study of blood T cells in healthy people across ages. Trimming pared 0 bases from V and 8 bases from J, leaving 10 bases between. Per the germline V gene, CDR1 is SGHTA and CDR2 is FQGTGA. This CDR3 region has 13 residues. Total RNA extracted from each sample amounted to at least 5 micrograms. Next came a second PCR, run for about 7 to 12 cycles, which used a sample-barcoded 5' primer along with a J-beta primer mix. In TCRdb, the 5' RACE reads were re-called with MiXCR into one record per CDR3 protein. The sample lists some 1.5 million distinct CDR3 sequences, 28% occurring once.

Sample: blood. The receptor comes from a woman under 40 in good health. The J gene is TRBJ1-1, the V gene TRBV7-3; D remains unclear. CDR3 in DNA: TGTGCCAGCAGCTTAACCCCAGAACGCGAAGCTTTCTTT. Amino acid sequence: CASSLTPEREAFF.